A selection of T cell receptor beta chains follows, all from one sample in a study of cytomegalovirus exposure and HLA in healthy donors. Only in-frame clones appear in the TCRdb table, and some are missing; sequencing was by immunoSEQ multiplex PCR. The data contain 150,000 to 200,000 clones, roughly 73% of them singletons. Sequences were obtained from PBMCs. All receptors come from a woman under 40 in good health and CMV-seronegative. Both conserved end residues are part of each CDR3. The D gene is left open where the match is weak. Size values are once, few and many counts, or a class for expanded clones, and some rows have none.

j_call v_call d_call clone_size cdr3_nt cdr3_aa
TRBJ2-7 TRBV7-9 NA NA TGTGCCAGCCCTTTCCCGGGCGAGCAGTACTTC CASPFPGEQYF
TRBJ2-1 TRBV30 TRBD1 NA TGTGCCTGGAGGGCTAAGGACAGGGGCCACTACAATGAGCAGTTCTTC CAWRAKDRGHYNEQFF
TRBJ1-2 TRBV5-4 NA NA TGTGCCAGCAGCTCCAGGGGAGTTGGCTATGGCTACACCTTC CASSSRGVGYGYTF
TRBJ2-3 TRBV13 TRBD1 NA TGTGCCAGCAGCTCCCCCGGGACAGGGACAGATACGCAGTATTTT CASSSPGTGTDTQYF
TRBJ1-2 TRBV9 NA once TGTGCCAGCAGCCCCCGGGAGCCTAACTATGGCTACACCTTC CASSPREPNYGYTF
TRBJ1-1 TRBV5-4 TRBD1 NA TGTGCCAGCAGCCTAACGGACAGGGCTGAAGCTTTCTTT CASSLTDRAEAFF
TRBJ2-7 TRBV13 NA once TGTGCCAGCAGCTTAGTAGAGGGGAGGAAGTACGAGCAGTACTTC CASSLVEGRKYEQYF
TRBJ2-7 TRBV5-4 TRBD1 NA TGTGCCAGCAGCCTTGACAGGGGTTTTAGGTACGAGCAGTACTTC CASSLDRGFRYEQYF
TRBJ2-2 TRBV5-1 TRBD1 NA TGCGCCAGCAGTGGTGGGACAGGGGGCATCGGGGAGCTGTTTTTT CASSGGTGGIGELFF
TRBJ1-3 TRBV5-6 NA NA TGTGCCAGCAGCCCTGAAGGGTGGCGGGGCTCTGGAAACACCATATATTTT CASSPEGWRGSGNTIYF
TRBJ2-7 TRBV5-4 TRBD1 NA TGTGCCAGCAGCCCGAAATATGGGACAGTTACCGACGAGCAGTACTTC CASSPKYGTVTDEQYF
TRBJ1-6 TRBV7-8 NA once TGTGCCAGCAGCGAGCGGCAACTGAATAATTCACCCCTCCACTTT CASSERQLNNSPLHF
TRBJ1-1 TRBV2 NA NA TGTGCCAGCAGTGAACTGGCCCCGGGAGAAGCTTTCTTT CASSELAPGEAFF
TRBJ2-3 TRBV27 TRBD2 NA TGTGCCAGCAGTCTTAGCGGGGAGAGCACAGATACGCAGTATTTT CASSLSGESTDTQYF
TRBJ1-1 TRBV4-2 NA NA TGTGCCAGCAGCCAACCCGTGACAGGAATGGGCACTGAAGCTTTCTTT CASSQPVTGMGTEAFF
TRBJ2-2 TRBV6-5 TRBD1 NA TGTGCCAGCAGTTACGGGACAGGATGGGCCGGGGAGCTGTTTTTT CASSYGTGWAGELFF
TRBJ2-1 TRBV6-6 NA NA TGTGCCAGCAGTTACCCCGACGGGGGGCCGGGGAATGAGCAGTTCTTC CASSYPDGGPGNEQFF
TRBJ2-7 TRBV30 NA once TGTGCCTGGAGTGTACTAGGAGGCGGATATCGCTACGAGCAGTACTTC CAWSVLGGGYRYEQYF
TRBJ2-7 TRBV6-5 NA NA TGTGCCGGCAGTTACTCGGGGACTCCAGGAGGGTTTGGGCAGTACTTC CAGSYSGTPGGFGQYF
TRBJ2-2 TRBV6-5 NA NA TGTGCCAGCAGTTACGGAGAGGGCACCGGGGAGCTGTTTTTT CASSYGEGTGELFF
TRBJ1-1 TRBV2 NA few TGTGCCAGTCAGGGTAATACTGAAGCTTTCTTT CASQGNTEAFF
TRBJ2-3 TRBV6-1 TRBD2 NA TGTGCCAGCAACCTAGCGGGGCGGACAGATACGCAGTATTTT CASNLAGRTDTQYF
TRBJ1-6 TRBV2 NA NA TGTGCCAGCAGTGTGGGAAGGGGTTCACCCCTCCACTTT CASSVGRGSPLHF
TRBJ1-3 TRBV28 NA NA TGTGCCAGCAGTTTACGACAGCGAAACACCATATATTTT CASSLRQRNTIYF
TRBJ1-5 TRBV19 NA NA TGTGCCAGTAGTATTCCTAACTCGTGGTTTCAGCCCCAGCATTTT CASSIPNSWFQPQHF
TRBJ1-2 TRBV7-9 NA NA TGTGCCAGCAGCTTTGTCCCGACAGGTCGAGGCTACACCTTC CASSFVPTGRGYTF
TRBJ1-2 TRBV11-2 NA NA TGTGCCAGCAGCTTAATTTCGGGGTCGGGAAACTATGGCTACACCTTC CASSLISGSGNYGYTF
TRBJ2-5 TRBV5-1 TRBD1 once TGCGCCAGCACTTTCGGTCTCGGGACAGGGGAAGTCGAGACCCAGTACTTC CASTFGLGTGEVETQYF
TRBJ2-7 TRBV21-1 NA NA TGTGCCAGCAGCAATAGGGCAGGGGGGACCTACGAGCAGTACTTC CASSNRAGGTYEQYF
TRBJ2-3 TRBV5-6 TRBD2 NA TGTGCCAGCAGCTTGGAGGTTCAGCGGGGGTCCGCGAATACGCAGTATTTT CASSLEVQRGSANTQYF
TRBJ2-7 TRBV7-2 NA NA TGTGCCAGCAGCCCACACCCCTACGAGCAGTACTTC CASSPHPYEQYF
TRBJ1-1 TRBV2 TRBD1 NA TGTGCCAGCAGTGAACAGGGGGCGGAGAACACTGAAGCTTTCTTT CASSEQGAENTEAFF
TRBJ1-1 TRBV14 NA once TGTGCCAGCAGCCAGGCACCGAACACTGAAGCTTTCTTT CASSQAPNTEAFF
TRBJ1-1 TRBV5-1 TRBD1 NA TGCGCCAGCAGCTCTGGGACAGAAGGGACTGAAGCTTTCTTT CASSSGTEGTEAFF
TRBJ1-2 TRBV5-1 TRBD1 NA TGCGCCAGCAGCACTGCGGGACAGAACTATGGCTACACCTTC CASSTAGQNYGYTF
TRBJ2-1 TRBV7-2 TRBD1 NA TGTGCCAGCAGCTCCCCGGGACAGGGGGATGAGCAGTTCTTC CASSSPGQGDEQFF
TRBJ2-2 TRBV27 NA few TGTGCCAGCAGTTTATCGTCAGGGGATTGGACCGGGGAGCTGTTTTTT CASSLSSGDWTGELFF
TRBJ2-7 TRBV5-5 TRBD1 NA TGTGCCAGCAGCTTAGGGACAGGGGAAGTCTACGAGCAGTACTTC CASSLGTGEVYEQYF
TRBJ1-5 TRBV28 TRBD1 NA TGTGCCAGCCGGGACAGCCTCAATCAGCCCCAGCATTTT CASRDSLNQPQHF
TRBJ1-1 TRBV15 TRBD1 once TGTGCCACCAGCAGGGGGACAGGGGTTGTTACTGAAGCTTTCTTT CATSRGTGVVTEAFF